Following are 21 T cell receptor beta chains from one sample sequenced in a study of T cell responses to AZD1222 COVID-19 vaccine. The assay was immunoSEQ multiplex PCR, and TCRdb's table has in-frame clones only and misses some. The data hold 100,000 to 150,000 clones, with approximately 89% observed a single time. The sample here was peripheral blood, taken on day 0 of AZD1222 vaccination. The receptors were gathered from an adult in good health.

V and J are TRBV27 and TRBJ1-5, with 7 bases matching TRBD1. This CDR3 spans 15 amino acids. The germline gives CDR1 MNHEY, CDR2 SMNVEV (reference sequence). The trim removed 8 bases at V and 7 bases at J, leaving 14 bases unmatched. The CDR3 spells CASPHRGPFSQPQHF. As DNA, the CDR3 is TGTGCCAGCCCACACAGGGGACCCTTCAGCCAGCCCCAGCATTTT.

This chain joins TRBV12-5 and TRBJ1-5, with 7 bases that match TRBD1. The CDR3 length is 16 residues. The V segment lost 1 base and the J segment 0 bases; nucleotides outside the gene matches: 3. Germline loops: CDR1 LGHNT, CDR2 FRNRAP. The CDR3 coding sequence is TGTGCTAGTGGTTTGGGGGACAGTTATAGCAATCAGCCCCAGCATTTT. Amino acids: CASGLGDSYSNQPQHF.

The V gene is TRBV7-2, the J gene TRBJ2-1; 12 bases fit TRBD2. The V gene's germline CDR1 is SGHTA and CDR2 FQGNSA. The trim removed 10 bases at V and 4 bases at J, leaving 8 bases unmatched. CDR3 length: 15 residues. CDR3 bases: TGTGCCACCCGATTGACTAGCGGGGGATACAATGAGCAGTTCTTC. Translation: CATRLTSGGYNEQFF.

V is TRBV5-1 and J is TRBJ2-7; 12 nucleotides align to TRBD1. CDR1 is SGHRS, CDR2 YFSETQ, per germline. CDR3 length equals 16 residues. V dropped 4 bases and J dropped 6; count of bases not matched to a gene: 11. The CDR3: CASSPSPGQGALEQYF. DNA for the CDR3: TGCGCCAGCAGCCCCTCACCGGGACAGGGGGCCCTCGAGCAGTACTTC.

J is TRBJ2-4 and V is TRBV15; 8 bases align to TRBD2. The ends lost 0 bases at V and 8 bases at J; junction bases unmatched: 6. The CDR3 has 15 residues. Per the germline V gene, CDR1 is LNHNV and CDR2 is YYDKDF (reference sequence). The CDR3 DNA sequence: TGTGCCACCAGCAGAGATGAGCGGGGGATAGACATTCAGTACTTC. Translation gives CATSRDERGIDIQYF.

This clone came up a few times. V and J are TRBV2 and TRBJ2-7, with D perhaps TRBD2 (6 bases). The V gene lost 3 bases and the J gene lost 1 base, with 13 bases spanning the gap. From germline, CDR1 is SNHLY and CDR2 FYNNEI. The CDR3 loop spans 15 amino acids. The CDR3 sequence: CASSDGGQGSYEQYF. The CDR3 DNA reads TGTGCCAGCAGTGACGGAGGGCAGGGATCCTACGAGCAGTACTTC.

The chain couples TRBV5-1 to TRBJ2-7; D possibly corresponds to TRBD2 (5 bases). V was cut by 6 bases and J by 5 bases, with 21 bases left in between. This CDR3 spans 15 amino acids. The germline CDR1 and CDR2 sequences are SGHRS and YFSETQ. The CDR3 loop is CASTPGLAVVDEQYF. CDR3 DNA sequence: TGCGCCAGCACTCCAGGTCTAGCAGTCGTTGACGAGCAGTACTTC.

This clone has only a few counts. The chain has TRBV2 and TRBJ1-2, with a tentative D call TRBD1 (5 bases). The CDR3 extends over 16 amino acids. CDR1 is SNHLY, CDR2 FYNNEI, per germline. Between the trimmed V and J ends, which lost 1 base and 2 bases, there was a span of 14 bases. CDR3 sequence: CASSEELHRLNYGYTF. The CDR3 region has the DNA TGTGCCAGCAGTGAAGAGCTACACAGGCTAAACTATGGCTACACCTTC.

The chain links TRBV20-1 to TRBJ2-4; D ambiguous. Trimming stripped 3 bases from V and 2 bases from J, with 20 bases between. Germline lookup yields CDR1 DFQATT and CDR2 SNEGSKA (reference sequence). The CDR3 has 17 amino acids. The CDR3 loop reads CSASNPGVPGSKNIQYF. The CDR3 nucleotides are TGCAGTGCTAGTAATCCGGGCGTCCCAGGATCCAAAAACATTCAGTACTTC.

This chain uses TRBV10-2 with TRBJ1-3, with D perhaps TRBD1 (5 bases). The CDR3 is 15 amino acids. Germline assignment: CDR1 WSHSY and CDR2 SAAADI. The V end was cut by 6 bases, the J end by 0 bases, with 12 bases between. CDR3 in amino acids: CASREGPPSGNTIYF. The CDR3 nucleotides read TGCGCCAGCAGGGAGGGACCGCCCTCTGGAAACACCATATATTTT.

This chain uses TRBV7-8 with TRBJ1-5; D remains unclear. The germline V gene encodes CDR1 SGHVS and CDR2 FQNEAQ. The CDR3 spans 13 residues. V was trimmed by 0 bases and J by 1 base, leaving 1 base between them. The CDR3 here is CASSLASNQPQHF. CDR3 DNA: TGTGCCAGCAGCTTAGCAAGCAATCAGCCCCAGCATTTT.

The chain is built from TRBV6-6 and TRBJ2-1; D uncertain. The CDR3 totals 10 residues. Trimming took 2 bases from V and 9 from J, leaving 2 bases between them. Germline assignment: CDR1 MNHNY and CDR2 SVGAGI (reference sequence). The CDR3 nucleotides read TGTGCCAGCAGTTACGTTGAGCAGTTCTTC. It is translated as CASSYVEQFF.

Details on this clone: One end of the junction is discordant with germline, which a read error may explain. CDR3 nucleotides: TGTGCCAGCAGTTACGTATCCGGGACAGTTGTCTCATTT. It codes for CASSYVSGTVVSF. The V gene is TRBV6-5, the J gene TRBJ2-3, with TRBD1 identical over 7 bases. Looked up from germline, CDR1 is MNHEY and CDR2 is SVGAGI. The length of the CDR3 is 13 residues.

This sequence joins TRBV5-5 and TRBJ2-2; D is tentatively TRBD1 or TRBD2 (5 bases each). The CDR3 spans 15 residues. CDR1 SGHKS and CDR2 YYEKEE come from the germline V gene (reference sequence). The germline V and J ends were trimmed by 5 bases and 4 bases, with 15 bases remaining between them. The CDR3 coding sequence is TGTGCCAGCAGACAGGTCCTGAGCGGCACCGGGGAGCTGTTTTTT. It is translated as CASRQVLSGTGELFF.

The rearrangement uses TRBV30 and TRBJ1-5, with D unclear. Per the germline V gene, CDR1 is GTSNPN and CDR2 is SVGIG (reference sequence). CDR3 length: 14 amino acids. Trimming pared 2 bases from V and 0 bases from J, leaving 8 bases between. This chain's CDR3 is CAWSYWDSNQPQHF. CDR3 DNA sequence: TGTGCCTGGAGTTACTGGGATAGCAATCAGCCCCAGCATTTT.

The chain employs TRBV30 and TRBJ1-2, with 9 positions matching TRBD1. V lost 6 bases, J lost 2 bases, and 4 bases stayed unmatched. Germline lookup yields CDR1 GTSNPN and CDR2 SVGIG (reference sequence). The CDR3 loop spans 13 amino acids. The DNA of the CDR3 is TGTGCCTGCCCGGGACAGGGAAACTATGGCTACACCTTC. Encoded protein: CACPGQGNYGYTF.

V usage is TRBV2 and J usage is TRBJ1-2, with TRBD1 matching 8 bases. CDR1 SNHLY and CDR2 FYNNEI come from the germline V gene. V gave up 2 bases and J gave up 3 bases; unmatched junction bases: 11. This CDR3 has 17 amino acids. The CDR3 loop reads CASSETRQGRYYYGYTF. Here the CDR3 DNA reads TGTGCCAGCAGTGAAACACGACAGGGGAGGTACTACTATGGCTACACCTTC.

CDR3 coding DNA: TGCGCCAGCAGTGACGGGGGCCCTGGCACAGATACGCAGTATTTT. Translated: CASSDGGPGTDTQYF. The V call is TRBV10-1, the J call TRBJ2-3; D is possibly TRBD1 or TRBD2 (6 bases each). V lost 3 bases and J lost 1, with 11 bases in between. This CDR3 has 15 amino acids. From germline, CDR1 is WNHNN and CDR2 SYGVQD (reference sequence).

V is TRBV16 and J is TRBJ2-7, with D possibly matching TRBD2 (6 bases). Between the trimmed V and J ends, which lost 3 bases and 0 bases, there was a span of 12 bases. Germline V gene lookup returns CDR1 KGHSY and CDR2 FQNENV. The CDR3 totals 15 residues. This CDR3 reads CASSHLRRGSYEQYF. The CDR3 coding sequence is TGTGCCAGCAGCCATCTCCGGAGGGGCTCCTACGAGCAGTACTTC.

The rearrangement joins TRBV13 to TRBJ2-1; D remains ambiguous. Per germline, CDR1 PRHDT and CDR2 FYEKMQ (reference sequence). V lost 0 bases and J 0 bases, leaving 3 bases between the germline ends. The CDR3 covers 14 residues. This CDR3 is CASSLGGSYNEQFF. The CDR3 nucleotides are TGTGCCAGCAGCTTAGGGGGCTCCTACAATGAGCAGTTCTTC. The whole variable domain, filled in from reference TRBV13 and TRBJ2-1, reads AAGVIQSPRHLIKEKRETATLKCYPIPRHDTVYWYQQGPGQDPQFLISFYEKMQSDKGSIPDRFSAQQFSDYHSELNMSSLELGDSALYFCASSLGGSYNEQFFGPGTRLTVL.

V is TRBV5-1 and J is TRBJ1-2; 11 bases map to TRBD1. After removal of 4 bases from V and 5 bases from J, the junction contained 7 bases not matched to a gene. Germline V CDR1 and CDR2: SGHRS, YFSETQ. The CDR3 sequence is 15 residues long. The CDR3 here is CASSPRTGGGYGYTF. The CDR3 coding sequence is TGCGCCAGCAGCCCACGGACAGGGGGCGGGTATGGCTACACCTTC.